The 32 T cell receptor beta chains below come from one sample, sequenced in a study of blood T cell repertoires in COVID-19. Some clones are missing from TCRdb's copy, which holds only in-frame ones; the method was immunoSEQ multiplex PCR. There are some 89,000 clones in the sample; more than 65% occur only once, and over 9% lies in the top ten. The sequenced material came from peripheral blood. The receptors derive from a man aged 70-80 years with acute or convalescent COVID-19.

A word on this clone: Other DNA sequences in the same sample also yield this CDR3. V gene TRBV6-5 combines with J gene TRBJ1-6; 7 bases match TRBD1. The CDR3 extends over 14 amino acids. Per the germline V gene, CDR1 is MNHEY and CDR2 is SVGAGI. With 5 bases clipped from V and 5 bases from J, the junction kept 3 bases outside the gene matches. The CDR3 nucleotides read TGTGCCAGCAGTAGGACAGGAGATAATTCACCCCTCCACTTT. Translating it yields CASSRTGDNSPLHF.

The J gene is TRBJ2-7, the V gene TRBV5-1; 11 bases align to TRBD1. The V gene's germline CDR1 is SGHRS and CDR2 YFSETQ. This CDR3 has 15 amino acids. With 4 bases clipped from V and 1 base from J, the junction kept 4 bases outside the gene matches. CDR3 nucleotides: TGCGCCAGCAGCCTCGGGACAGGGGGTTCCTACGAGCAGTACTTC. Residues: CASSLGTGGSYEQYF.

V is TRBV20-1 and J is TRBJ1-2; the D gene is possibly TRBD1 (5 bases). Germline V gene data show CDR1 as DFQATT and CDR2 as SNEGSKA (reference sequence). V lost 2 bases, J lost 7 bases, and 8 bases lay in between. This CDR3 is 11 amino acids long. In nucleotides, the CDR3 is TGCAGTGCTAGACTAGGGGTTGGCTACACCTTC. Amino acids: CSARLGVGYTF.

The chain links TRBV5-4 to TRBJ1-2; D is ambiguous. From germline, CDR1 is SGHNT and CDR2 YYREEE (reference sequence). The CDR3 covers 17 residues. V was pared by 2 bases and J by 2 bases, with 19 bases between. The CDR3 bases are TGTGCCAGCAGCTTAGGGCCCGGCTGGGCGGGGAACTATGGCTACACCTTC. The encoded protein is CASSLGPGWAGNYGYTF.

The CDR3, as DNA: TGTGCCAGCAGCTTGCGGGCTAGCGGGGGGACACAAGAGACCCAGTACTTC. As protein: CASSLRASGGTQETQYF. The chain links TRBV5-5 to TRBJ2-5, with 11 bases that match TRBD2. V lost 1 base to trimming and J lost 2 bases; unmatched junction nucleotides: 7. The germline V gene encodes CDR1 SGHKS and CDR2 YYEKEE (reference sequence). This CDR3 is built from 17 residues.

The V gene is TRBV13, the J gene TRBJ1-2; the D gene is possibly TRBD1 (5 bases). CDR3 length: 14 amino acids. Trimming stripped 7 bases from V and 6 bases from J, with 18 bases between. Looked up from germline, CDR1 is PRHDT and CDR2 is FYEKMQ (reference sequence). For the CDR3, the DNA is TGTGCCAGCACTTCGGGACTCTCTCGGGATGGCTACACCTTC. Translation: CASTSGLSRDGYTF.

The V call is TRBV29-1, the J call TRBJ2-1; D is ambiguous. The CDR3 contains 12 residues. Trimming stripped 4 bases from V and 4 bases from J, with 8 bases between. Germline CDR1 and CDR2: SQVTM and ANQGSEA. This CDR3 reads CSVVPRYNEQFF. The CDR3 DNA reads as TGCAGCGTTGTCCCACGGTACAATGAGCAGTTCTTC.

This chain's CDR3 is CASSQRGRFSYEQYF. CDR3 bases: TGTGCCAGCTCCCAAAGGGGCAGGTTCTCCTACGAGCAGTACTTC. The J gene is TRBJ2-7, the V gene TRBV18; D possibly corresponds to TRBD1 (5 bases). Germline V lookup: CDR1 KGHSH, CDR2 LQKENI. Between the trimmed V and J ends, which lost 6 bases and 0 bases, there was a span of 15 bases. The CDR3 sequence is 15 residues long.

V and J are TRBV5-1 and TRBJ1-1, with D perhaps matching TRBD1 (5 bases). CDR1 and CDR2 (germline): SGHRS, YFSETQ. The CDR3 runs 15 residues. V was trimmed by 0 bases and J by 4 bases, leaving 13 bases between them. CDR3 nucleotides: TGCGCCAGCAGCTTGGCGCAGGGTGGTTCCACTGAAGCTTTCTTT. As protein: CASSLAQGGSTEAFF. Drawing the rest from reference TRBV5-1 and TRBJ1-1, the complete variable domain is KAGVTQTPRYLIKTRGQQVTLSCSPISGHRSVSWYQQTPGQGLQFLFEYFSETQRNKGNFPGRFSGRQFSNSRSEMNVSTLELGDSALYLCASSLAQGGSTEAFFGQGTRLTVV.

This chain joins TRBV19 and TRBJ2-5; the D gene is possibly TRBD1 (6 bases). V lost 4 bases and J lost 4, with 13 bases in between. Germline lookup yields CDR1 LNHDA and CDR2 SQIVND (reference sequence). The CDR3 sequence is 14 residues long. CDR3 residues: CASSNTGPGETQYF. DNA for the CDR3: TGTGCCAGTAGTAATACAGGGCCGGGAGAGACCCAGTACTTC.

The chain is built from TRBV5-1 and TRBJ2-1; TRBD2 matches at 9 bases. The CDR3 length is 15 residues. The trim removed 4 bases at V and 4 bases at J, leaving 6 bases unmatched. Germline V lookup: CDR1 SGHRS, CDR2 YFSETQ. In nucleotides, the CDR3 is TGCGCCAGCAGCAAACTAGCGGGCGGGTACAATGAGCAGTTCTTC. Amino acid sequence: CASSKLAGGYNEQFF. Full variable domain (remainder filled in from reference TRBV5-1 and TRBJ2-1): KAGVTQTPRYLIKTRGQQVTLSCSPISGHRSVSWYQQTPGQGLQFLFEYFSETQRNKGNFPGRFSGRQFSNSRSEMNVSTLELGDSALYLCASSKLAGGYNEQFFGPGTRLTVL.

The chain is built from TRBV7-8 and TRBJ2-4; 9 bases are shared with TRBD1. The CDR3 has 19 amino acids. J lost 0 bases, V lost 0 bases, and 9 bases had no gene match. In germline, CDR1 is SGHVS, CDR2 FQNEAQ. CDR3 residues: CASSLATGTGNLAKNIQYF. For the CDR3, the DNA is TGTGCCAGCAGCTTAGCAACCGGGACAGGGAACCTAGCCAAAAACATTCAGTACTTC. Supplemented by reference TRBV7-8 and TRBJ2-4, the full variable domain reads GAGVSQSPRYKVAKRGQDVALRCDPISGHVSLFWYQQALGQGPEFLTYFQNEAQLDKSGLPSDRFFAERPEGSVSTLKIQRTQQEDSAVYLCASSLATGTGNLAKNIQYFGAGTRLSVL.

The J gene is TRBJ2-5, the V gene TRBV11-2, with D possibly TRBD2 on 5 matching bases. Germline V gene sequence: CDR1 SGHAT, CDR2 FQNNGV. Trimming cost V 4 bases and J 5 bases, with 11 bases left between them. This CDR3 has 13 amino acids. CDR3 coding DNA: TGTGCCAGCAGCTCCCTCAAGCGGGAGACCCAGTACTTC. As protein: CASSSLKRETQYF.

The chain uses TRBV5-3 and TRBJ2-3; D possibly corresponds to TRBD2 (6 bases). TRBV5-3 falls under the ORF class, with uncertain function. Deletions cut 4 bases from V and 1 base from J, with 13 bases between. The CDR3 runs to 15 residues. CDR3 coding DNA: TGTGCCAGAAGCCCTCTAGCGCTTTGCACAGATACGCAGTATTTT. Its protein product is CARSPLALCTDTQYF.

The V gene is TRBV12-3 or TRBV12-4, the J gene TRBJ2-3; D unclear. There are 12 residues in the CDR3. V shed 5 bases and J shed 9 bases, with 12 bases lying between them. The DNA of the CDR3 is TGTGCCAGCAGTCCAATACAAACGACGCAGTATTTT. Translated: CASSPIQTTQYF.

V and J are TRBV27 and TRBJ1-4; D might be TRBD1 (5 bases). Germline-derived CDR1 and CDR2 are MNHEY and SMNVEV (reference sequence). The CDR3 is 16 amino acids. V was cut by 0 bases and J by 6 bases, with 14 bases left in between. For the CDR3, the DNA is TGTGCCAGCAGTTTATCGGCGGGGCAGCACTATGAAAAACTGTTTTTT. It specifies CASSLSAGQHYEKLFF.

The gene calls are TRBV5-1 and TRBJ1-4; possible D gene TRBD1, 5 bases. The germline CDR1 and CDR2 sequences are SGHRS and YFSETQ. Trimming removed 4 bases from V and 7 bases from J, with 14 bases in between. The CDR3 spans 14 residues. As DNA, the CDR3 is TGCGCCAGCAGCCCGGGGGATGATGGTGAAAAACTGTTTTTT. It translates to CASSPGDDGEKLFF.

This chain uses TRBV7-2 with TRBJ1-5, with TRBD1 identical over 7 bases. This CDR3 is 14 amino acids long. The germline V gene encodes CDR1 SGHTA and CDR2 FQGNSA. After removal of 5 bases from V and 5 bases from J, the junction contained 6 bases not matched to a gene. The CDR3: CASSDRQGYQPQHF. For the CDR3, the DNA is TGTGCCAGCAGCGACAGACAGGGATATCAGCCCCAGCATTTT.

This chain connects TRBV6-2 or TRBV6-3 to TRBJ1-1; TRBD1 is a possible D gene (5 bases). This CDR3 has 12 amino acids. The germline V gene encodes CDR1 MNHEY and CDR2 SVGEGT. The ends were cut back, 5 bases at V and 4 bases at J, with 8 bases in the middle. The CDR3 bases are TGTGCCAGCAGTCGACAGTCCACTGAAGCTTTCTTT. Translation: CASSRQSTEAFF.

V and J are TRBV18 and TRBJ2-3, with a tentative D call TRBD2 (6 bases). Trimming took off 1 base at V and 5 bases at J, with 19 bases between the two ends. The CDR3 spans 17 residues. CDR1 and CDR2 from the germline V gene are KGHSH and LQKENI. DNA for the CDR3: TGTGCCAGCTCACCACTCGGTGGACAACGGGGAGGAGATACGCAGTATTTT. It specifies CASSPLGGQRGGDTQYF. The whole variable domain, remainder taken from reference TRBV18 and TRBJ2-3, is NAGVMQNPRHLVRRRGQEARLRCSPMKGHSHVYWYRQLPEEGLKFMVYLQKENIIDESGMPKERFSAEFPKEGPSILRIQQVVRGDSAAYFCASSPLGGQRGGDTQYFGPGTRLTVL.

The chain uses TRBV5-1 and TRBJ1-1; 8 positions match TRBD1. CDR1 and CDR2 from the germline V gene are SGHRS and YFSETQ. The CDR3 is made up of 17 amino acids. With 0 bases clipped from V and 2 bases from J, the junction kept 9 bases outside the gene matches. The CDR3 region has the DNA TGCGCCAGCAGCTTGGCCGGATTGGACAGGGCTAACACTGAAGCTTTCTTT. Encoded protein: CASSLAGLDRANTEAFF.

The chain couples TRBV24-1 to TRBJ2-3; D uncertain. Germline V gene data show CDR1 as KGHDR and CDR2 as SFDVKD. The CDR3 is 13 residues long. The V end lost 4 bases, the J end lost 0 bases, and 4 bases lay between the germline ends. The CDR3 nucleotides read TGTGCCACCAGTGAATCTAGCACAGATACGCAGTATTTT. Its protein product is CATSESSTDTQYF.

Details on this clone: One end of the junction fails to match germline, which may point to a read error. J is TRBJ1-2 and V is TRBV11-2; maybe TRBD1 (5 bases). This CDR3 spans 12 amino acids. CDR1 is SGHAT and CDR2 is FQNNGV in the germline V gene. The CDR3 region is CASSPALGREDF. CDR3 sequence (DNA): TGTGCCAGCAGCCCAGCTCTGGGGCGCGAGGACTTC.

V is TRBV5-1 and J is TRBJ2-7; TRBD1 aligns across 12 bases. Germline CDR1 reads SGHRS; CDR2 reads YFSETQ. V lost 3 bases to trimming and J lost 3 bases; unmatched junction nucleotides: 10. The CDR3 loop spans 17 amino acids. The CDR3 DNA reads TGCGCCAGCAGCTACTCCTACCGGGACAGGGGGCTCTACGAGCAGTACTTC. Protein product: CASSYSYRDRGLYEQYF.

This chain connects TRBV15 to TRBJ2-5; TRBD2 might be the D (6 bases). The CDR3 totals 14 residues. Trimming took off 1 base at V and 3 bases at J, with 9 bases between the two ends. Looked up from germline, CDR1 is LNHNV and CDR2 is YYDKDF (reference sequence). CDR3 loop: CATSRGGGEETQYF. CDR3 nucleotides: TGTGCCACCAGCAGAGGTGGCGGGGAAGAGACCCAGTACTTC.

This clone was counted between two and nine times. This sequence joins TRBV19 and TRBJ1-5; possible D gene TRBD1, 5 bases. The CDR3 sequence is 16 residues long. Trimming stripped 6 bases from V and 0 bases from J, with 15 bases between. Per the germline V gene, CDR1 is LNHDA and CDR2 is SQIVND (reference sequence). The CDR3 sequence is CASSIALGLSNQPQHF. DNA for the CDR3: TGTGCCAGTAGCATCGCCCTGGGACTTAGCAATCAGCCCCAGCATTTT.

Here the CDR3 reads CSAGQGANSPLHF. The CDR3 DNA sequence: TGCAGCGCCGGACAGGGGGCGAATTCACCCCTCCACTTT. The chain combines TRBV29-1 with TRBJ1-6, with 11 bases lining up with TRBD1. The germline V gene encodes CDR1 SQVTM and CDR2 ANQGSEA. The ends lost 7 bases at V and 7 bases at J; junction bases unmatched: 3. The CDR3 has 13 residues.

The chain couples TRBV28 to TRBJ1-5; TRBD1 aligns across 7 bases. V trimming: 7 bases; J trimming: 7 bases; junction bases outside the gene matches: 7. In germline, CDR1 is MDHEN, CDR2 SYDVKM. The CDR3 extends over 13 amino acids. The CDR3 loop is CASNRQGGQPQHF. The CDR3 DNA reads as TGTGCCAGCAATCGACAGGGTGGACAGCCCCAGCATTTT.

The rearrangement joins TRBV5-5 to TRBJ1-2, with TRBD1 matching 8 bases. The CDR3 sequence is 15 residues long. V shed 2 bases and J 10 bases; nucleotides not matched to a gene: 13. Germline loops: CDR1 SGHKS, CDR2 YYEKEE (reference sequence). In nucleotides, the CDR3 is TGTGCCAGCAGCTTTAGGCAAGGACAGGGATACAACTACACCTTC. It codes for CASSFRQGQGYNYTF.

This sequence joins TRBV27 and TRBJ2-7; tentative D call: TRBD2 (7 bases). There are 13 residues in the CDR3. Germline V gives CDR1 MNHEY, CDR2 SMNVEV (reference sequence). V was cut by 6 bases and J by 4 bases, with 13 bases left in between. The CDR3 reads CASSHREGYEQYV. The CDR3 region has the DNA TGTGCCAGCAGCCACAGGGAGGGGTACGAGCAGTACGTC.

DNA for the CDR3: TGTGCCAGCACGCAGGGGGGTCAGCCCCAGCATTTT. Its translation is CASTQGGQPQHF. The genes are TRBV2 and TRBJ1-5, with TRBD1 matching over 7 bases. Germline values: CDR1 SNHLY, CDR2 FYNNEI. The CDR3 runs to 12 residues. Trimming cost V 7 bases and J 6 bases; bases outside gene matches: 3.

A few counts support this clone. As DNA, the CDR3 is TGTGCCAGCAGTTACGCGACGCGCGGGAACACTGAAGCTTTCTTT. Its protein is CASSYATRGNTEAFF. The V call is TRBV6-2 or TRBV6-3, the J call TRBJ1-1; no definite D call. The CDR3 length is 15 residues. Germline CDR1 and CDR2: MNHEY and SVGEGT. The V end was cut by 2 bases, the J end by 1 base, with 11 bases between.